These 30 T cell receptor beta chains were all obtained from the same sample, sequenced in a study of blood T cell repertoires in COVID-19. Some clones are missing from TCRdb's copy, which holds only in-frame ones; the method was immunoSEQ multiplex PCR. The repertoire has 150,000 to 200,000 clones, just over 85% of them found once; the top ten carry more than 8.5%. Sequencing input: PBMCs or T cells enriched from blood (not recorded which). These receptors were obtained from a woman in her late teens or twenties who had recovered from COVID-19.

This chain links TRBV5-4 with TRBJ2-5, with 10 bases matching TRBD2. Germline values: CDR1 SGHNT, CDR2 YYREEE (reference sequence). V dropped 3 bases and J dropped 4; count of bases not matched to a gene: 12. This CDR3 region has 17 residues. The CDR3 loop is CASSSFSGRLTGETQYF. CDR3 DNA sequence: TGTGCCAGCAGCTCTTTTAGCGGGAGGCTCACGGGAGAGACCCAGTACTTC. The full variable domain, completed using reference TRBV5-4 and TRBJ2-5, is ETGVTQSPTHLIKTRGQQVTLRCSSQSGHNTVSWYQQALGQGPQFIFQYYREEENGRGNFPPRFSGLQFPNYSSELNVNALELDDSALYLCASSSFSGRLTGETQYFGPGTRLLVL.

This clone was detected only a few times. V and J are TRBV19 and TRBJ1-5, with 8 bases aligning to TRBD1. The CDR3 has 15 amino acids. Trimming cost V 1 base and J 1 base; bases outside gene matches: 0. CDR1 LNHDA and CDR2 SQIVND come from the germline V gene (reference sequence). The CDR3 bases are TGTGCCAGTAGTATAGGGACAGGGAGCAATCAGCCCCAGCATTTT. This sequence encodes CASSIGTGSNQPQHF. Supplemented by reference TRBV19 and TRBJ1-5, the full variable domain reads DGGITQSPKYLFRKEGQNVTLSCEQNLNHDAMYWYRQDPGQGLRLIYYSQIVNDFQKGDIAEGYSVSREKKESFPLTVTSAQKNPTAFYLCASSIGTGSNQPQHFGDGTRLSIL.

This chain joins TRBV11-2 and TRBJ2-7; TRBD1 matches at 9 bases. Germline V gene data show CDR1 as SGHAT and CDR2 as FQNNGV. CDR3 length equals 14 residues. V lost 3 bases, J lost 8 bases, and 8 bases stayed unmatched. CDR3 region: CASSLSGQGAQQYF. The CDR3 bases are TGTGCCAGCAGCTTGTCGGGACAGGGTGCTCAGCAGTACTTC. Full variable domain (rest looked up from reference TRBV11-2 and TRBJ2-7): EAGVAQSPRYKIIEKRQSVAFWCNPISGHATLYWYQQILGQGPKLLIQFQNNGVVDDSQLPKDRFSAERLKGVDSTLKIQPAKLEDSAVYLCASSLSGQGAQQYFGPGTRLTVT.

This chain connects TRBV7-9 to TRBJ2-7; D gene ambiguous. Trimming removed 3 bases from V and 3 bases from J, with 12 bases in between. The CDR3 length is 14 residues. Germline CDR1 reads SEHNR; CDR2 reads FQNEAQ (reference sequence). The CDR3 sequence is CASSFGGVNYEQYF. The CDR3 DNA is TGTGCCAGCAGCTTCGGCGGAGTTAACTACGAGCAGTACTTC.

J is TRBJ1-1 and V is TRBV19; a weak D match, TRBD1 (5 bases). Germline V lookup: CDR1 LNHDA, CDR2 SQIVND (reference sequence). The V end lost 3 bases, the J end lost 10 bases, and 18 bases lay between the germline ends. This CDR3 region has 14 residues. The CDR3 DNA follows: TGTGCCAGTAGTATTTATACAGCACCCGGGGGAGCTTTCTTT. Amino acids: CASSIYTAPGGAFF.

This chain joins TRBV4-1 and TRBJ2-3, with D perhaps TRBD2 (6 bases). This CDR3 comprises 16 residues. Trimming shortened V by 0 bases and J by 6 bases, and 16 bases separated the two germline ends. In germline, CDR1 is MGHRA, CDR2 YSYEKL. The CDR3 region is CASSQEGAGSWDTQYF. The CDR3, as DNA: TGCGCCAGCAGCCAAGAAGGAGCCGGGAGCTGGGATACGCAGTATTTT.

Notes on this clone: At one end the junction does not follow the germline gene, possibly because of a read error. This chain connects TRBV29-1 to TRBJ2-2; D is perhaps TRBD2 (5 bases). CDR3 length equals 12 residues. CDR1 and CDR2 from the germline V gene are SQVTM and ANQGSEA. The CDR3, as DNA: TGCAGCGTTGCTGGGAACACCGGGAAGCTGTTTTTT. Its translation: CSVAGNTGKLFF.

CDR3 nucleotides: TGTGCCAGCTCACCACCGGCTAGCGGAAACACCGGGGAGCTGTTTTTT. It translates to CASSPPASGNTGELFF. The chain uses TRBV18 and TRBJ2-2; the match to TRBD2 covers 7 bases. V gave up 0 bases and J gave up 2 bases; unmatched junction bases: 3. The CDR3 spans 16 residues. CDR1 KGHSH and CDR2 LQKENI come from the germline V gene.

The chain joins TRBV2 to TRBJ1-6; D call uncertain. The CDR3 runs to 12 residues. Germline CDR1 reads SNHLY; CDR2 reads FYNNEI. Trimming removed 4 bases at V and 9 bases at J, with 7 bases between. Here the CDR3 reads CASSVAVSPLHF. CDR3 DNA sequence: TGTGCCAGCAGTGTGGCCGTTTCACCCCTCCACTTT.

This chain links TRBV5-1 with TRBJ2-7; perhaps TRBD2 as D (7 bases). The germline V gene encodes CDR1 SGHRS and CDR2 YFSETQ. CDR3 length: 16 residues. V shed 0 bases and J shed 6 bases, with 19 bases lying between them. The CDR3 region is CASSLDLRGGPSEQYF. As DNA, the CDR3 is TGCGCCAGCAGCTTGGATCTTCGCGGGGGCCCTAGCGAGCAGTACTTC.

The CDR3 nucleotides are TGTGCCAGCAGCGTCGGGACAGACAATCAGCCCCAGCATTTT. Amino acids: CASSVGTDNQPQHF. This chain joins TRBV9 and TRBJ1-5, with TRBD1 matching 7 bases. Germline CDR1 reads SGDLS; CDR2 reads YYNGEE. The J segment lost 3 bases and the V segment lost 2 bases, leaving 2 bases of the junction unmatched. The CDR3 loop spans 14 amino acids.

The chain employs TRBV28 and TRBJ2-7, with a possible D match to TRBD2 (5 bases). Germline V gene data show CDR1 as MDHEN and CDR2 as SYDVKM. The V and J ends lost 6 bases and 6 bases respectively, with 24 bases between them. CDR3 length: 16 amino acids. CDR3 DNA: TGTGCCAGCAGACGGGGTGGGCCGGGTTCCCCAACCGAGCAGTACTTC. Protein product: CASRRGGPGSPTEQYF.

The chain uses TRBV29-1 and TRBJ2-3, with 7 bases that match TRBD1. The trim removed 1 base at V and 1 base at J, leaving 5 bases unmatched. Germline V gives CDR1 SQVTM, CDR2 ANQGSEA. The CDR3 sequence is 15 residues long. The CDR3 region has the DNA TGCAGCGTTGAAGCGGTAGGGACAGGCACAGATACGCAGTATTTT. This encodes CSVEAVGTGTDTQYF.

This clone came up a few times. J is TRBJ2-2 and V is TRBV18; possible D gene TRBD2, 5 bases. Germline loops: CDR1 KGHSH, CDR2 LQKENI. The CDR3 consists of 15 residues. The V end lost 2 bases, the J end lost 4 bases, and 11 bases lay between the germline ends. The chain's CDR3 is CASSPAPSFTGELFF. Here the CDR3 DNA reads TGTGCCAGCTCACCAGCGCCTAGCTTCACCGGGGAGCTGTTTTTT.

In its sample, this clone was seen a few times. The chain's CDR3 is CASSLGRDGGIEQYF. CDR3 coding DNA: TGCGCCAGCAGCTTGGGGCGGGACGGGGGGATCGAGCAGTACTTC. The chain couples TRBV5-1 to TRBJ2-7; the match to TRBD2 covers 7 bases. This CDR3 spans 15 amino acids. Per the germline V gene, CDR1 is SGHRS and CDR2 is YFSETQ. V shed 0 bases, J shed 6 bases, and the junction held 9 bases outside the gene matches.

The chain is built from TRBV28 and TRBJ2-7; tentatively, D is TRBD2 (5 bases). Per germline, CDR1 MDHEN and CDR2 SYDVKM. This CDR3 contains 15 residues. V gave up 3 bases and J gave up 5 bases, with 17 bases separating them. The CDR3 DNA is TGTGCCAGCAGTTTGGTACCCCTAGCAATGAACGAGCAGTACTTC. Translating it yields CASSLVPLAMNEQYF.

In DNA form, the CDR3 reads TGTGCCAGCAGTTTCGGACAGGGGAACTATGGCTACACCTTC. It encodes CASSFGQGNYGYTF. J is TRBJ1-2 and V is TRBV27, with 9 bases matching TRBD1. V was pared by 3 bases and J by 2 bases, with 1 base of the junction left unmatched. CDR1 is MNHEY and CDR2 is SMNVEV in the germline V gene (reference sequence). The CDR3 spans 14 residues.

The chain combines TRBV29-1 with TRBJ1-2, with 9 bases matching TRBD1. From germline, CDR1 is SQVTM and CDR2 ANQGSEA. This CDR3 has 13 residues. Trimming took 6 bases from V and 2 from J; bases not matched to a gene: 4. For the CDR3, the DNA is TGCAGCGTCACCGGGACAGGGAACTATGGCTACACCTTC. It is translated as CSVTGTGNYGYTF.

V is TRBV4-1 and J is TRBJ1-6, with 7 positions matching TRBD1. The junction had 6 bases not matched to a gene; V was cut back by 4 bases and J by 0 bases. Germline CDR1 is MGHRA and CDR2 is YSYEKL. The CDR3 is made up of 17 amino acids. CDR3 protein: CASSRTGLSSYNSPLHF. Written as DNA, the CDR3 is TGCGCCAGCAGCCGGACAGGCTTAAGCTCCTATAATTCACCCCTCCACTTT.

The rearrangement uses TRBV6-2 or TRBV6-3 and TRBJ2-1, with a weak D call TRBD2 (5 bases). The CDR3 has 15 amino acids. V dropped 2 bases and J dropped 0 bases, with 8 bases sitting between them. Looked up from germline, CDR1 is MNHEY and CDR2 is SVGEGT. The CDR3 reads CASSYDRGSYNEQFF. The CDR3 DNA sequence: TGTGCCAGCAGTTACGACCGGGGCTCCTACAATGAGCAGTTCTTC.

The chain has TRBV5-8 and TRBJ1-4; 8 positions match TRBD1. Germline CDR1 and CDR2: SGHTS and YDEGEE. Trimming took 4 bases from V and 8 from J; bases not matched to a gene: 13. CDR3 length equals 16 residues. CDR3 coding DNA: TGTGCCAGCAGCCTCCTGGCAGGGGGCGTAGGCGAAAAACTGTTTTTT. This sequence encodes CASSLLAGGVGEKLFF.

The rearrangement links TRBV13 to TRBJ2-5, with unresolved D. V was cut by 5 bases and J by 2 bases, with 9 bases left in between. The CDR3 extends over 13 amino acids. CDR1 PRHDT and CDR2 FYEKMQ come from the germline V gene (reference sequence). As DNA, the CDR3 is TGTGCCAGCAGCCTCCCTCCGCAAGAGACCCAGTACTTC. This gives the protein CASSLPPQETQYF.

This chain links TRBV19 with TRBJ2-1; TRBD2 matches at 7 bases. Trimming at V came to 8 bases and at J to 4 bases, leaving 5 bases not matched to a gene. Germline-derived CDR1 and CDR2 are LNHDA and SQIVND (reference sequence). The CDR3 runs 13 residues. The CDR3 bases are TGTGCCAGTGATGGGGGGGAATACAATGAGCAGTTCTTC. Amino acid sequence: CASDGGEYNEQFF.

The chain recombines TRBV27 with TRBJ2-7; TRBD2 agrees at 7 bases. J gave up 4 bases and V 3 bases, and 9 bases lay outside the gene matches. The CDR3 spans 15 residues. Germline CDR1 reads MNHEY; CDR2 reads SMNVEV (reference sequence). The CDR3 DNA follows: TGTGCCAGCAGTTTTGGAGCGGGGCCTACTTACGAGCAGTACTTC. Translation: CASSFGAGPTYEQYF.

The gene calls are TRBV10-1 and TRBJ2-1; D may be TRBD1 (5 bases). V was trimmed by 0 bases and J by 3 bases, leaving 6 bases between them. This CDR3 has 14 residues. Germline V gene sequence: CDR1 WNHNN, CDR2 SYGVQD (reference sequence). As DNA, the CDR3 is TGCGCCAGCAGTGAGTCTCAGGGCTACAATGAGCAGTTCTTC. It is translated as CASSESQGYNEQFF.

The chain links TRBV11-2 to TRBJ2-7; 8 positions agree with TRBD2. Germline-derived CDR1 and CDR2 are SGHAT and FQNNGV. This CDR3 has 16 residues. Trimming took 5 bases from V and 2 from J; bases not matched to a gene: 11. This CDR3 is CASSPLAGGSTYEQYF. The CDR3 DNA follows: TGTGCCAGCAGCCCTCTAGCGGGTGGTAGCACCTACGAGCAGTACTTC.

This clone has a handful of counts. V usage is TRBV5-1 and J usage is TRBJ2-7; 8 positions agree with TRBD2. CDR3 length: 14 residues. Germline loops: CDR1 SGHRS, CDR2 YFSETQ. V was clipped by 3 bases and J by 5 bases; unmatched bases: 7. The CDR3 loop reads CASSWEVSGDEQYF. The CDR3 DNA follows: TGCGCCAGCAGCTGGGAAGTTAGCGGGGACGAGCAGTACTTC.

This clone was counted a single time. The gene calls are TRBV3-1 (or the pseudogene TRBV3-2) and TRBJ2-7; the match to TRBD2 covers 9 bases. The CDR3 runs to 16 residues. Germline values: CDR1 LGHDT, CDR2 YNNKEL (reference sequence). V was clipped by 0 bases and J by 1 base; unmatched bases: 4. Here the CDR3 reads CASSQDRLAGSYEQYF. As DNA, the CDR3 is TGTGCCAGCAGCCAAGATCGGCTAGCGGGATCCTACGAGCAGTACTTC.

The V and J genes are TRBV11-1 and TRBJ2-2; perhaps TRBD1 as D (5 bases). The V gene lost 5 bases and the J gene lost 0 bases, with 13 bases spanning the gap. This CDR3 is 16 amino acids long. Germline V gene data show CDR1 as SGHAT and CDR2 as FQDESV (reference sequence). CDR3: CASSQDRYANTGELFF. The CDR3, as DNA: TGTGCCAGCAGCCAAGACAGATATGCGAACACCGGGGAGCTGTTTTTT.

This CDR3 is CASSQVQDYEQYF. DNA of the CDR3: TGCGCCAGCAGCCAAGTTCAGGATTACGAGCAGTACTTC. The chain uses TRBV4-1 and TRBJ2-7; D remains unclear. The CDR3 spans 13 residues. Germline V gene lookup returns CDR1 MGHRA and CDR2 YSYEKL. Trimming shortened V by 1 base and J by 4 bases, and 8 bases separated the two germline ends.